The source of this TCR beta chain is a study of shared clonotypes between healthy human individuals. The CDR3 runs 15 residues. CDR1 is SGHTA and CDR2 is FQGNSA in the germline V gene. V lost 4 bases to trimming and J lost 2 bases; unmatched junction nucleotides: 6. TCRdb's table, derived via immunoSEQ multiplex PCR, lists solely in-frame clones and lacks some. This sample has 470,000 or so clones, with roughly 80% found just once. This TCR derives from a woman aged 40 to 50 in good health. Some clones in this sample may be carry-over from other donors' samples. The chain employs TRBV7-2 and TRBJ2-7, with TRBD2 identical over 9 bases. What was sequenced was PBMCs. DNA of the CDR3: TGTGCCAGCAGCTCGGGACTAGCTGTTACCTACGAGCAGTACTTC. This codes for CASSSGLAVTYEQYF.